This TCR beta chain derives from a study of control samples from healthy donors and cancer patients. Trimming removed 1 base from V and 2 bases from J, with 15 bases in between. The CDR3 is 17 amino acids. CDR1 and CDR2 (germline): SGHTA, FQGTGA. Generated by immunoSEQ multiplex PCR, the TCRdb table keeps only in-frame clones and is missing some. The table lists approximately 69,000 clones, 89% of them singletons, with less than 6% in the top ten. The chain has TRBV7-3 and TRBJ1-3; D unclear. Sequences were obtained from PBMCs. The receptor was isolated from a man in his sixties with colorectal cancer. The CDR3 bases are TGTGCCAGCAGCTTAATCGGAGGCCTTGGGGCTGGAAACACCATATATTTT. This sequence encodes CASSLIGGLGAGNTIYF.